This note documents a single TCR beta chain sequence. This receptor's antigen is unknown. It has no much larger one-base neighbor in the sample; base qualities were not kept. At diagnosis, peripheral blood, uninvolved tumor-adjacent lung and tumor were collected and stored as a combination of fresh-frozen and FFPE material. Blood samples were analyzed as peripheral blood mononuclear cells for TCR repertoire profiling. This sample was included in a study of T cells in localized non-small cell lung cancer (dated by TCRdb to 2018 to 2021). For the wider study: T cell repertoires of 236 early-stage NSCLC patients were analyzed, with tumors being compared against uninvolved tumor-adjacent lungs. All 220 or so NSCLC patients in the cohort were treatment-naive and had localized lung tumors that were resected. Of the NSCLC patients, 120 to 150 were male and about 97 were female, and the mean age was approximately 64 years.

The CDR3 numbers 13 residues from cysteine through phenylalanine. Of all the DNA, just the CDR3 is kept, 39 bases in frame from base 1. Cut back by 5 bases and 8 bases, the V and J ends lie 14 bases apart. The germline V gene (reference sequence) specifies LNHDA as CDR1 and SQIVND as CDR2. Summary of the overall study and its limitations: The highest T cell clonality was observed in uninvolved tumor-adjacent lung, where clonality exceeded that of tumor, suggesting that antigenic responses were more focused in uninvolved tumor-adjacent lung. Longer overall survival was associated with higher T cell density in blood, whereas shorter survival was associated with higher clonality in adjacent lung. A median of around 60 of the top 100 tumor clones turned up in the paired uninvolved adjacent lung, and roughly 30 of those clones also ranked among the top 100 of that same adjacent lung. Because multi-region sequencing of the tumors was not done, intratumor heterogeneity could not be ruled out. Because the study design was exploratory, TCR variables were selected using unadjusted p-values without false-discovery rate correction.

TCR beta CDR3 regions were sequenced from DNA using the immunoSEQ Assay. Turning to the authors' computational methods: To compute T cell density, TCR beta template counts were normalized to usable DNA, which was estimated by amplifying housekeeping genes. Richness was estimated using the preseqR package, with extrapolation to 400,000 templates for PBMC samples and to 120,000 templates for tissue samples. Clonality was defined by subtracting Pielou's evenness from one. Tissue-enriched TCRs were identified through differential abundance testing performed on productive amino-acid clonotypes, with a minimum total count of 5 and an alpha of 0.1. The Jaccard Index and the Morisita Overlap Index were used to measure repertoire overlap between compartments. GLIPH grouped TCR beta CDR3s together with public tetramer-defined viral CDR3s, and a viral motif had to include at least three viral sequences and also show V-gene enrichment. This is the immuneACCESS table as TCRdb keeps it, with only in-frame sequences that have V and J called. A part of the clones is gone; compared with another copy, unresolved V genes explain less than half, and the rest is unexplained. V and J calls and clone size are as listed in that table; D and trimming were resolved from the DNA. Across this sample there are over 30,000 clones, with roughly 80% seen only once. Roughly 33% of the sample goes to the ten largest clones.

This clonotype originated in a male donor at least 60 years old with stage II squamous cell lung carcinoma. The sample here was peripheral blood, taken before any cancer treatment. The sequence joins TRBV19 to TRBJ2-3, with a weak D call of TRBD1 (6 bases match). The CDR3 corresponds to CASSSDRTPTQYF. In nucleotides, the sequence is TGTGCCAGTAGTTCGGACAGAACACCTACGCAGTATTTT. When the CDR3 is completed using the reference TRBV19 and TRBJ2-3 genes on either side, the full variable domain is DGGITQSPKYLFRKEGQNVTLSCEQNLNHDAMYWYRQDPGQGLRLIYYSQIVNDFQKGDIAEGYSVSREKKESFPLTVTSAQKNPTAFYLCASSSDRTPTQYFGPGTRLTVL.